The 32 T cell receptor beta chains below all came from one sample that was sequenced in a study of blood T cell repertoires in COVID-19. The method was immunoSEQ multiplex PCR; TCRdb's version includes in-frame clones alone and lacks a portion of them. The sample lists tens of thousands of clones, roughly 85% occurring once. Source material: peripheral blood. The receptors derive from a human donor in a cohort sampled during active COVID-19.

This clone was recorded only once. In DNA, the CDR3 is TGTGCCAGCAGTAGAGCGGGAGAAGTAGATACGCAGTATTTT. Its protein is CASSRAGEVDTQYF. V is TRBV28 and J is TRBJ2-3, with 8 positions matching TRBD2. The CDR3 is 14 amino acids. V lost 5 bases to trimming and J lost 5 bases; unmatched junction nucleotides: 6. Germline CDR1 MDHEN, CDR2 SYDVKM. Combining the CDR3 with reference TRBV28 and TRBJ2-3 gives the whole variable domain DVKVTQSSRYLVKRTGEKVFLECVQDMDHENMFWYRQDPGLGLRLIYFSYDVKMKEKGDIPEGYSVSREKKERFSLILESASTNQTSMYLCASSRAGEVDTQYFGPGTRLTVL.

The chain has TRBV28 and TRBJ2-7, with 9 bases aligning to TRBD2. The V and J ends lost 2 bases and 2 bases, in that order; junction bases with no gene match: 1. Germline assignment: CDR1 MDHEN and CDR2 SYDVKM. The CDR3 is made up of 14 amino acids. The CDR3 protein is CASSLAGGPYEQYF. The CDR3 bases are TGTGCCAGCAGTTTAGCGGGAGGGCCCTACGAGCAGTACTTC.

This chain connects TRBV10-3 to TRBJ2-7; tentatively, D is TRBD1 (6 bases). The CDR3 totals 14 residues. Germline loops: CDR1 ENHRY, CDR2 SYGVKD. The V end lost 5 bases, the J end lost 1 base, and 12 bases lay between the germline ends. CDR3 coding DNA: TGTGCCATCAGTAAAACAGGGCAGTCCTACGAGCAGTACTTC. Translating gives CAISKTGQSYEQYF.

The V and J genes are TRBV6-6 and TRBJ1-5; 7 bases agree with TRBD1. Trimming removed 2 bases from V and 7 bases from J; junction bases left unmatched: 5. The CDR3 extends over 14 amino acids. Germline CDR1 and CDR2: MNHNY and SVGAGI (reference sequence). The chain's CDR3 is CASSYAGGRQPQHF. DNA of the CDR3: TGTGCCAGCAGTTACGCAGGGGGGAGGCAGCCCCAGCATTTT.

The CDR3 is CASSDRTAENTIYF. CDR3 DNA sequence: TGTGCCAGCAGCGACCGGACAGCGGAAAACACCATATATTTT. The chain combines TRBV7-9 with TRBJ1-3; tentative D call: TRBD1 (6 bases). Trimming took off 5 bases at V and 6 bases at J, with 14 bases between the two ends. Germline values: CDR1 SEHNR, CDR2 FQNEAQ (reference sequence). CDR3 size: 14 residues.

V and J are TRBV5-6 and TRBJ1-1; D uncertain. With 6 bases removed from V and 3 bases from J, the gap between germline ends came to 6 bases. The germline V gene encodes CDR1 SGHDT and CDR2 YYEEEE. This CDR3 comprises 11 residues. The CDR3 spells CASNSYTEAFF. CDR3 nucleotides: TGTGCCAGCAACAGTTACACTGAAGCTTTCTTT.

In this sample, this clone turned up once. V gene TRBV28 combines with J gene TRBJ1-6; maybe TRBD1 (5 bases). V gave up 7 bases and J gave up 5 bases, with 18 bases separating them. Per the germline V gene, CDR1 is MDHEN and CDR2 is SYDVKM. The CDR3 is 16 residues long. CDR3 protein: CASTIGGVRDNSPLHF. The CDR3 DNA reads TGTGCCAGCACCATCGGGGGAGTAAGGGATAATTCACCCCTCCACTTT.

The gene calls are TRBV7-2 and TRBJ2-7; D gene unclear. The CDR3 is 13 residues long. Germline V gene sequence: CDR1 SGHTA, CDR2 FQGNSA. Trimming pared 3 bases from V and 3 bases from J, leaving 9 bases between. In DNA form, the CDR3 reads TGTGCCAGCAGCTTGGCAAGATACTACGAGCAGTACTTC. Protein sequence: CASSLARYYEQYF.

The rearrangement links TRBV28 to TRBJ1-2; TRBD1 aligns across 10 bases. The CDR3 consists of 15 residues. V was pared by 5 bases and J by 4 bases, with 7 bases of the junction left unmatched. The germline CDR1 and CDR2 sequences are MDHEN and SYDVKM. The DNA of the CDR3 is TGTGCCAGCAGTCCGAGACAGGGGGCCAGCTATGGCTACACCTTC. This sequence encodes CASSPRQGASYGYTF.

The chain couples TRBV7-8 to TRBJ1-3; 9 positions match TRBD1. Germline values: CDR1 SGHVS, CDR2 FQNEAQ. V lost 4 bases, J lost 6 bases, and 4 bases stayed unmatched. The CDR3 length is 14 residues. CDR3 residues: CASSYTGGVNTIYF. The DNA for the CDR3 is TGTGCCAGCAGCTATACAGGGGGCGTAAACACCATATATTTT.

V gene TRBV19 combines with J gene TRBJ1-6, with 10 positions matching TRBD1. V was pared by 7 bases and J by 9 bases, with 6 bases of the junction left unmatched. CDR1 LNHDA and CDR2 SQIVND come from the germline V gene (reference sequence). This CDR3 has 14 amino acids. DNA of the CDR3: TGTGCCAGTAACCCCGGGACAGGGGCTTCACCCCTCCACTTT. Its protein is CASNPGTGASPLHF.

V gene TRBV28 combines with J gene TRBJ2-1, with 11 bases fitting TRBD2. Trimming at V came to 5 bases and at J to 6 bases, leaving 9 bases not matched to a gene. Germline CDR1 reads MDHEN; CDR2 reads SYDVKM. This CDR3 spans 16 amino acids. The DNA for the CDR3 is TGTGCCAGCAGTCGACCGGGACTAGCGGTAACCAATGAGCAGTTCTTC. It is translated as CASSRPGLAVTNEQFF. The full variable domain, completed using reference TRBV28 and TRBJ2-1, is DVKVTQSSRYLVKRTGEKVFLECVQDMDHENMFWYRQDPGLGLRLIYFSYDVKMKEKGDIPEGYSVSREKKERFSLILESASTNQTSMYLCASSRPGLAVTNEQFFGPGTRLTVL.

The chain has TRBV14 and TRBJ2-3, with D unresolved. The CDR3 length is 11 residues. Germline-derived CDR1 and CDR2 are SGHDN and FVKESK. The V end lost 3 bases, the J end lost 6 bases, and 4 bases lay between the germline ends. The CDR3 DNA sequence: TGTGCCAGCAGCCACGCGGATACGCAGTATTTT. Translation gives CASSHADTQYF.

This rearrangement joins TRBV6-5 to TRBJ2-7; 8 bases fit TRBD1. CDR3 length: 13 amino acids. The V segment lost 5 bases and the J segment 2 bases; nucleotides outside the gene matches: 2. The germline V gene encodes CDR1 MNHEY and CDR2 SVGAGI. In nucleotides, the CDR3 is TGTGCCAGCAGTAAGGGACAGGCCTACGAGCAGTACTTC. It is translated as CASSKGQAYEQYF.

Of note for this clone: The junction departs from germline at one end; a sequencing error may be responsible. The V and J genes are TRBV5-1 and TRBJ2-2, with 10 bases identical to TRBD1. There are 15 residues in the CDR3. Germline V lookup: CDR1 SGHRS, CDR2 YFSETQ. The DNA of the CDR3 is TGCGCCAGCAGTTTGGACAGGGGGGAGAACGGGGAGCTGTTTTTT. Its protein is CASSLDRGENGELFF.

The chain links TRBV28 to TRBJ1-1; D is undetermined. V was clipped by 3 bases and J by 7 bases, with 9 bases between them. The germline CDR1 and CDR2 sequences are MDHEN and SYDVKM. This CDR3 has 12 residues. In nucleotides, the CDR3 is TGTGCCAGCAGTTTGGCCAGATATGAAGCTTTCTTT. Translation: CASSLARYEAFF.

The rearrangement links TRBV2 to TRBJ2-7; D gene uncertain. Trimming left V 4 bases short and J 2 bases short, with 9 bases between. CDR3 length: 13 amino acids. Per germline, CDR1 SNHLY and CDR2 FYNNEI. The CDR3 nucleotides are TGTGCCAGCAGTGTGTTCCAGACCTACGAGCAGTACTTC. Translation gives CASSVFQTYEQYF.

This sequence joins TRBV3-1 (or the pseudogene TRBV3-2) and TRBJ1-2, with 7 bases aligning to TRBD1. The germline V gene has CDR1 LGHDT and CDR2 YNNKEL (reference sequence). The CDR3 is 13 residues long. Trimming took 6 bases from V and 3 from J; bases not matched to a gene: 4. In nucleotides, the CDR3 is TGTGCCAGCAGTCGGGACAGCCACTATGGCTACACCTTC. Its translation is CASSRDSHYGYTF.

The rearrangement uses TRBV2 and TRBJ2-7, with TRBD2 matching over 7 bases. This CDR3 comprises 14 residues. The V and J ends lost 4 bases and 5 bases, in that order; junction bases with no gene match: 8. Germline V gene data show CDR1 as SNHLY and CDR2 as FYNNEI. The CDR3 DNA is TGTGCCAGCAGTGTCCGGGAGGATATCGACGAGCAGTACTTC. Encoded protein: CASSVREDIDEQYF.

The J gene is TRBJ1-1, the V gene TRBV14; D call uncertain. V gave up 0 bases and J gave up 5 bases, with 13 bases separating them. Germline CDR1 SGHDN, CDR2 FVKESK. This CDR3 region has 15 residues. The CDR3 loop is CASSQERGWVTEAFF. In DNA form, the CDR3 reads TGTGCCAGCAGCCAAGAGAGAGGATGGGTTACTGAAGCTTTCTTT.

The CDR3 region is CASSTPTSGRADEQFF. The CDR3, as DNA: TGTGCCAGCAGCACCCCCACTAGCGGGAGGGCCGATGAGCAGTTCTTC. The chain has TRBV3-1 (or the pseudogene TRBV3-2) and TRBJ2-1, with 13 bases matching TRBD2. The CDR3 covers 16 residues. CDR1 LGHDT and CDR2 YNNKEL come from the germline V gene (reference sequence). With V trimmed by 5 bases and J by 8 bases, 9 bases remained unmatched.

The chain has TRBV6-5 and TRBJ2-3, with a weak D call TRBD2 (7 bases). This CDR3 has 15 residues. Germline CDR1 and CDR2: MNHEY and SVGAGI. V was clipped by 6 bases and J by 1 base, with 14 bases between them. The CDR3 region has the DNA TGTGCCAGCAGCCGTACAGGGAGGGGCACAGATACGCAGTATTTT. Amino acid sequence: CASSRTGRGTDTQYF.

The V call is TRBV2, the J call TRBJ2-7, with 7 bases lining up with TRBD2. V lost 6 bases to trimming and J lost 0 bases; unmatched junction nucleotides: 5. CDR1 is SNHLY, CDR2 FYNNEI, per germline. The CDR3 length is 14 residues. CDR3 protein: CASRKAGSSYEQYF. CDR3 bases: TGTGCCAGCAGGAAAGCGGGGAGCTCCTACGAGCAGTACTTC.

The chain employs TRBV5-1 and TRBJ2-3; TRBD1 matches at 11 bases. V was clipped by 3 bases and J by 3 bases; unmatched bases: 3. The CDR3 covers 15 residues. In germline, CDR1 is SGHRS, CDR2 YFSETQ. The CDR3 nucleotides read TGCGCCAGCAGCTCGGACAGGGGGCGGACAGATACGCAGTATTTT. This translates into CASSSDRGRTDTQYF.

This clone came up once. The chain uses TRBV4-2 and TRBJ2-1, with TRBD2 identical over 11 bases. V lost 1 base to trimming and J lost 3 bases; unmatched junction nucleotides: 5. This CDR3 is built from 17 residues. Germline V gene data show CDR1 as LGHNA and CDR2 as YNFKEQ. The CDR3: CASSQASLAGGYNEQFF. The CDR3 coding sequence is TGTGCCAGCAGCCAAGCCTCTCTAGCGGGAGGCTACAATGAGCAGTTCTTC.

This chain links TRBV6-5 with TRBJ2-2; 9 bases line up with TRBD2. Trimming took 6 bases from V and 6 from J; bases not matched to a gene: 5. The germline V gene has CDR1 MNHEY and CDR2 SVGAGI. The CDR3 sequence is 14 residues long. The DNA of the CDR3 is TGTGCCAGCAGGGGACTAGCTTTCTCCGGGGAGCTGTTTTTT. Its protein is CASRGLAFSGELFF.

This sequence joins TRBV19 and TRBJ2-5, with D possibly being TRBD2 (6 bases). Germline V gives CDR1 LNHDA, CDR2 SQIVND (reference sequence). V was clipped by 3 bases and J by 1 base, with 9 bases between them. CDR3 length equals 14 residues. The CDR3 sequence: CASSMAGRQETQYF. The CDR3 DNA reads TGTGCCAGTAGTATGGCGGGACGCCAAGAGACCCAGTACTTC.

V gene TRBV28 combines with J gene TRBJ1-1; 7 positions match TRBD1. With 7 bases clipped from V and 2 bases from J, the junction kept 4 bases outside the gene matches. Looked up from germline, CDR1 is MDHEN and CDR2 is SYDVKM. The CDR3 sequence is 13 residues long. For the CDR3, the DNA is TGTGCCAGCACACGGGACAGCAACACTGAAGCTTTCTTT. Its translation is CASTRDSNTEAFF.

The genes are TRBV7-6 and TRBJ1-1; D possibly corresponds to TRBD1 (5 bases). V was pared by 1 base and J by 1 base, with 10 bases between. The CDR3 runs to 15 residues. Germline loops: CDR1 SGHVS, CDR2 FNYEAQ. The CDR3 region has the DNA TGTGCCAGCAGCTTAGAACCAGGGCGGAACACTGAAGCTTTCTTT. It codes for CASSLEPGRNTEAFF.

In its sample, this clone was seen once. The chain recombines TRBV11-2 with TRBJ1-3, with D perhaps matching TRBD1 (6 bases). The CDR3 totals 16 residues. CDR1 is SGHAT, CDR2 FQNNGV, per germline. The V end was cut by 5 bases, the J end by 0 bases, with 14 bases between. CDR3 region: CASSLARGGSGNTIYF. The CDR3 nucleotides read TGTGCCAGCAGCCTAGCTAGAGGGGGCTCTGGAAACACCATATATTTT.

This rearrangement joins TRBV14 to TRBJ1-3; no firm D call. This CDR3 has 16 amino acids. V was cut by 6 bases and J by 7 bases, with 22 bases left in between. Germline V gene sequence: CDR1 SGHDN, CDR2 FVKESK. CDR3 nucleotide sequence: TGTGCCAGCAGTCGGATGGGTGGTCGAGGGCGGAACACCATATATTTT. Amino acid sequence: CASSRMGGRGRNTIYF.

This chain links TRBV11-2 with TRBJ1-1; 10 nucleotides align to TRBD1. V was pared by 4 bases and J by 3 bases, with 8 bases of the junction left unmatched. This CDR3 region has 16 residues. The germline V gene has CDR1 SGHAT and CDR2 FQNNGV. The CDR3 DNA reads as TGTGCCAGCAGCTGGCGGACAGGGGGTCTGTACACTGAAGCTTTCTTT. Protein sequence: CASSWRTGGLYTEAFF.